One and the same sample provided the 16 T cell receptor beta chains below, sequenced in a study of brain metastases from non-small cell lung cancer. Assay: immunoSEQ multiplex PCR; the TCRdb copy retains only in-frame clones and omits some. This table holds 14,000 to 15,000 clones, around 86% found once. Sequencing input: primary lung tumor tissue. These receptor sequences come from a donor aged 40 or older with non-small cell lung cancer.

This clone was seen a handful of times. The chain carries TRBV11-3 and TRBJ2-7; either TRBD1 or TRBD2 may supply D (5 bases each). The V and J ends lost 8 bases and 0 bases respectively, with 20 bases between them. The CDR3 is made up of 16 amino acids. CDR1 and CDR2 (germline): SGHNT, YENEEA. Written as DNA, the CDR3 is TGTGCCAGCGGACCGGCGGAGGTTGGGGCCTCCTACGAGCAGTACGTC. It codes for CASGPAEVGASYEQYV.

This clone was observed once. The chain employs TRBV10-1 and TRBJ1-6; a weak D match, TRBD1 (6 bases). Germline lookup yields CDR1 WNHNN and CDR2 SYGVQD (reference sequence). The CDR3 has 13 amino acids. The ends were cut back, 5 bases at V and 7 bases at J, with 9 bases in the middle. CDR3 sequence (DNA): TGCGCCAGCAGTCCGGACAGAAATTCACCCCTCCACTTT. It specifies CASSPDRNSPLHF.

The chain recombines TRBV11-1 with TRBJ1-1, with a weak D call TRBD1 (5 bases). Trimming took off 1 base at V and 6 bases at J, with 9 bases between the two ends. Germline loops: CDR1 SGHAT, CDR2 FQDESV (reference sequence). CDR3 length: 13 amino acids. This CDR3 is CASSLGRGAEAFF. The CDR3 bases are TGTGCCAGCAGCTTAGGGAGGGGCGCTGAAGCTTTCTTT.

The CDR3 protein is CASSQDRGLAGGTYEQYF. CDR3 in DNA: TGCGCCAGCAGCCAAGATCGGGGACTAGCGGGGGGTACCTACGAGCAGTACTTC. This sequence joins TRBV4-1 and TRBJ2-7; 15 nucleotides match TRBD2. Germline values: CDR1 MGHRA, CDR2 YSYEKL. J lost 2 bases, V lost 0 bases, and 5 bases had no gene match. CDR3 length equals 18 residues.

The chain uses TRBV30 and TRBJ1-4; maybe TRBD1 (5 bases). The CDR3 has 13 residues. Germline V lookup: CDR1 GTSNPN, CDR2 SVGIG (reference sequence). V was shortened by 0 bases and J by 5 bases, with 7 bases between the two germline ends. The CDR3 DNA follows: TGTGCCTGGAGTGTGGGGGGAAATGAAAAACTGTTTTTT. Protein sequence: CAWSVGGNEKLFF.

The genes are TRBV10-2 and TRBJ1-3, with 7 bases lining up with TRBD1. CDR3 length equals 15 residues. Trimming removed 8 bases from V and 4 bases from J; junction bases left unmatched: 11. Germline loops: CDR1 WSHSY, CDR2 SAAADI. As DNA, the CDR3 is TGCGCCAGCGGTCGACAGGGCTTGCGAGGAAACACCATATATTTT. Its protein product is CASGRQGLRGNTIYF.

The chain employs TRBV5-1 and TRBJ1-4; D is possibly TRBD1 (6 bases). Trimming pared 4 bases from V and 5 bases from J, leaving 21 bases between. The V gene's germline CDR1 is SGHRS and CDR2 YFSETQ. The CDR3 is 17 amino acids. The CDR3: CASSPGGGPGENEKLFF. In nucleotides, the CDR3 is TGCGCCAGCAGCCCGGGAGGAGGGCCAGGGGAGAATGAAAAACTGTTTTTT.

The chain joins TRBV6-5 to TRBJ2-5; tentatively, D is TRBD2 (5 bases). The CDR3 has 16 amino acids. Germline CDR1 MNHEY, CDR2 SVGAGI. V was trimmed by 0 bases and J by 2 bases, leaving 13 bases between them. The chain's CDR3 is CASSYSIRTAQETQYF. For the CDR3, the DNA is TGTGCCAGCAGTTACTCGATCCGGACTGCTCAAGAGACCCAGTACTTC.

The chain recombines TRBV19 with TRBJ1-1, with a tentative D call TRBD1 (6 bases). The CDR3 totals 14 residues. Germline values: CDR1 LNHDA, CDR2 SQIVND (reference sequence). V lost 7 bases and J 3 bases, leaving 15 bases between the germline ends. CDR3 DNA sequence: TGTGCCAGTACCCGGGGGGGCGGGGACACTGAAGCTTTCTTT. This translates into CASTRGGGDTEAFF.

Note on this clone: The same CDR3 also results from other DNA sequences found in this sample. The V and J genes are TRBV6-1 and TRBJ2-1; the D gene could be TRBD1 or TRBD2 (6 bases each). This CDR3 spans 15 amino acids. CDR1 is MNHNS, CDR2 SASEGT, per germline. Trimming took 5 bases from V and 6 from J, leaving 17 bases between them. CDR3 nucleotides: TGTGCCAGCAGTACCCCTCGGGGGCAGGGCAATGAGCAGTTCTTC. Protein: CASSTPRGQGNEQFF.

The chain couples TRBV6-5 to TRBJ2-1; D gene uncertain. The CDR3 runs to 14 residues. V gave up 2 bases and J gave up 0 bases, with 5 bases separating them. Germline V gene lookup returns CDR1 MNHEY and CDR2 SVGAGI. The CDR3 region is CASSYPGSYNEQFF. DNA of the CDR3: TGTGCCAGCAGTTACCCAGGCTCCTACAATGAGCAGTTCTTC.

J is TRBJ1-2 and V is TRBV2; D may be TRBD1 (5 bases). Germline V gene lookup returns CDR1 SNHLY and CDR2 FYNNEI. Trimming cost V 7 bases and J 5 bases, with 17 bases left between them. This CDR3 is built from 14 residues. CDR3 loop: CASIHPGTNYGYTF. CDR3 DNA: TGTGCCAGCATTCACCCCGGGACGAATTATGGCTACACCTTC. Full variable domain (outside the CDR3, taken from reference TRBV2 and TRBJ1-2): EPEVTQTPSHQVTQMGQEVILRCVPISNHLYFYWYRQILGQKVEFLVSFYNNEISEKSEIFDDQFSVERPDGSNFTLKIRSTKLEDSAMYFCASIHPGTNYGYTFGSGTRLTVV.

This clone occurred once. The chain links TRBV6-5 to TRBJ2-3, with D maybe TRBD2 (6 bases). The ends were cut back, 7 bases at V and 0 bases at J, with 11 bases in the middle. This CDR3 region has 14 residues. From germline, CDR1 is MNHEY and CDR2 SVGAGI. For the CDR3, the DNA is TGTGCCAGCAAAGCGGGCAGGAGCACAGATACGCAGTATTTT. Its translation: CASKAGRSTDTQYF.

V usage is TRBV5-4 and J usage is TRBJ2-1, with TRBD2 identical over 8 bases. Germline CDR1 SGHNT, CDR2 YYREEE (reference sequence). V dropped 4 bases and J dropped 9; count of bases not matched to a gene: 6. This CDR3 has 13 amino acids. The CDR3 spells CASSPAGGGEQFF. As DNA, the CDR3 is TGTGCCAGCAGCCCCGCCGGGGGGGGTGAGCAGTTCTTC.

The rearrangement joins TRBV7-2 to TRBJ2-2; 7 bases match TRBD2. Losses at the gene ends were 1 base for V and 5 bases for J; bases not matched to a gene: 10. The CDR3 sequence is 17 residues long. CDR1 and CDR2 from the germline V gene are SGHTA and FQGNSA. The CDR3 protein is CASSLGEGLAVTGELFF. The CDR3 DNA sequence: TGTGCCAGCAGCTTAGGTGAGGGGCTAGCGGTAACCGGGGAGCTGTTTTTT.

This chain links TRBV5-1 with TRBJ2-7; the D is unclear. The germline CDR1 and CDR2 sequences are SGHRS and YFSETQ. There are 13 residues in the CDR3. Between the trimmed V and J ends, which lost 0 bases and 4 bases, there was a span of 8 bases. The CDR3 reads CASSLDMYYEQYF. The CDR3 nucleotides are TGCGCCAGCAGCTTGGATATGTATTACGAGCAGTACTTC.